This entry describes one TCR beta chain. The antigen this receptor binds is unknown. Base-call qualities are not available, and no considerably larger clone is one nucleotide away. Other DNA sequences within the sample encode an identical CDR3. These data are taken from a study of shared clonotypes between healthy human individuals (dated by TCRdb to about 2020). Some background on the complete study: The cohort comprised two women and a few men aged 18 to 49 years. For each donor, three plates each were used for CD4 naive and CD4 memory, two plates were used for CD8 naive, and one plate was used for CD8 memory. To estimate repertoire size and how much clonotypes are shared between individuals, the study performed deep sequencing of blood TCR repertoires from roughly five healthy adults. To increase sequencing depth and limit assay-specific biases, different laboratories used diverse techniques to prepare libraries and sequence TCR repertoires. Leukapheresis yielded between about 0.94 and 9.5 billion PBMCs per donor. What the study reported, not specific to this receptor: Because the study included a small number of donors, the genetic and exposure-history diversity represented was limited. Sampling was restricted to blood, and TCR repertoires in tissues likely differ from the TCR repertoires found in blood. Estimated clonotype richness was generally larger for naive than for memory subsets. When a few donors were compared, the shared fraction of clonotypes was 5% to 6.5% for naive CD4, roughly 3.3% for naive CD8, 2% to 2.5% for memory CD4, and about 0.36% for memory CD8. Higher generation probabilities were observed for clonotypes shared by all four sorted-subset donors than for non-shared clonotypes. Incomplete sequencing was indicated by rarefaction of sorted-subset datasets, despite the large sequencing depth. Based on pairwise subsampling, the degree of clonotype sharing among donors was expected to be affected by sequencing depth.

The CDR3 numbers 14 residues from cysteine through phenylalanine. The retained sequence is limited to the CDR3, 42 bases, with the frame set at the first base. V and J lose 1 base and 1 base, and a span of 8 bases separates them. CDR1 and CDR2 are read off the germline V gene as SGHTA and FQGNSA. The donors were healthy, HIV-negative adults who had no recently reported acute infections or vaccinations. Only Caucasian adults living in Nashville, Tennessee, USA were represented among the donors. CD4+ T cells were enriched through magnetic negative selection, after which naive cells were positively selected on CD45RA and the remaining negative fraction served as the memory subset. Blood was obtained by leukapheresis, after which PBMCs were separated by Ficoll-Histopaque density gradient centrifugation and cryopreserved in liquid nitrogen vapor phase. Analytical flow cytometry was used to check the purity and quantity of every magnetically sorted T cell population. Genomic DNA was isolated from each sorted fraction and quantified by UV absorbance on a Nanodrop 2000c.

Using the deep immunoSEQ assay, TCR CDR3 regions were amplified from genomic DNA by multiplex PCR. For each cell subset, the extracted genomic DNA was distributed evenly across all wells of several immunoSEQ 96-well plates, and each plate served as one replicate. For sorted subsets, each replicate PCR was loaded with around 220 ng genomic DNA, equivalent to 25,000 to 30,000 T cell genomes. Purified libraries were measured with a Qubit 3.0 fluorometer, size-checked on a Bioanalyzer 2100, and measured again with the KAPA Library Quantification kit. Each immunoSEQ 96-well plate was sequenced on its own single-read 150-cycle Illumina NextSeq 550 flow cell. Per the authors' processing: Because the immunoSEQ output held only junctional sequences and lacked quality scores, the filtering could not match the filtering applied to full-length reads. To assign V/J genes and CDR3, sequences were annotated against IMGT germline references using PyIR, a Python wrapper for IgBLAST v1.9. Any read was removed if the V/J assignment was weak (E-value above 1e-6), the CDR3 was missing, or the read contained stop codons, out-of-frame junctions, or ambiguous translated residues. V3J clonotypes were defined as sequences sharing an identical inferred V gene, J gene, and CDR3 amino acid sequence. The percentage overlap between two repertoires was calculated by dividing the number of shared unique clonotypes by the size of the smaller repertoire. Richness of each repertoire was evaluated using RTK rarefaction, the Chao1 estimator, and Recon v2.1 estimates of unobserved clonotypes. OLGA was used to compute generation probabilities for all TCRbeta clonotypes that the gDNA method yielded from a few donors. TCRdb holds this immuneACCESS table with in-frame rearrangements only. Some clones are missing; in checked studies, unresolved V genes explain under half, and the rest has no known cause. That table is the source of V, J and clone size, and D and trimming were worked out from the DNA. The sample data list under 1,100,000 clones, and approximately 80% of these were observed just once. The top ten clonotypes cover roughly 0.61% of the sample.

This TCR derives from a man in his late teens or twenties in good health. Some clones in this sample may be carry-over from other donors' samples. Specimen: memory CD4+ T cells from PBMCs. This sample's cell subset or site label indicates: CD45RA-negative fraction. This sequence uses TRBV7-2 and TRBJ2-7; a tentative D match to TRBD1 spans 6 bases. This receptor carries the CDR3 CASSLGRGSYEQYF. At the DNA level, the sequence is TGTGCCAGCAGCTTAGGAAGGGGGTCCTACGAGCAGTACTTC.